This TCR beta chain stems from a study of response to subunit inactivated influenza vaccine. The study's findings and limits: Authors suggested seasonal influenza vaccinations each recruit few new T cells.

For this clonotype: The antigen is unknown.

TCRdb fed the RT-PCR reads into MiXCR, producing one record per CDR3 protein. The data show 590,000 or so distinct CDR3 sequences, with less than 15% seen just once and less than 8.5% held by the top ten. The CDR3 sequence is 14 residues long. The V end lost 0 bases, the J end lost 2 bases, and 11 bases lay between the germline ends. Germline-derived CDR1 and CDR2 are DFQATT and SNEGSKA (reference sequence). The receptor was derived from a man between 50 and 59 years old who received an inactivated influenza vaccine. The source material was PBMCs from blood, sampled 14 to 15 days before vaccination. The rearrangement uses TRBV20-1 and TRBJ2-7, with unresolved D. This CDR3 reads CSARDTTWPYEQYF. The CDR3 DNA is TGCAGTGCTAGAGACACGACATGGCCCTACGAGCAGTACTTC.